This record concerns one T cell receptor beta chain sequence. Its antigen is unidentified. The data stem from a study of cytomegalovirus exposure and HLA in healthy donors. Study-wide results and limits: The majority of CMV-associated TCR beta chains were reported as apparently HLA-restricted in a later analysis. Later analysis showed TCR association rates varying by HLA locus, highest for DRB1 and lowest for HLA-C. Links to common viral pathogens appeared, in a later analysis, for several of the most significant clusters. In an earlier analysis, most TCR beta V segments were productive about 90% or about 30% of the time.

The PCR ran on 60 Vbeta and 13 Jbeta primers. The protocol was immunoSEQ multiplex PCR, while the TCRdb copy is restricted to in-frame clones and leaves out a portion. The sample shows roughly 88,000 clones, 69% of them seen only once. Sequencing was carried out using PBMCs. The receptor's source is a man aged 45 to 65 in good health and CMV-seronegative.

The CDR3 loop is CASRRDRGLRIQYF. The CDR3 DNA sequence: TGTGCCAGTCGGAGGGACAGGGGATTGCGCATTCAGTACTTC. V gene TRBV27 combines with J gene TRBJ2-4, with 10 positions matching TRBD1. With V trimmed by 9 bases and J by 9 bases, 11 bases remained unmatched. This CDR3 has 14 amino acids. Germline assignment: CDR1 MNHEY and CDR2 SMNVEV (reference sequence).